This T cell receptor beta chain was recorded in a study of blood T cell repertoires in COVID-19. Study-level background: T cells, B-cell-depleted T cells, or PBMCs supplied cDNA or gDNA.

V dropped 4 bases and J dropped 6 bases, with 16 bases sitting between them. This CDR3 contains 14 residues. Germline values: CDR1 KGHSH, CDR2 LQKENI. This clone was seen once. Original processing notes: Cell counts per sample came from amplifying reference gene primers. Generated by immunoSEQ multiplex PCR, the TCRdb table keeps only in-frame clones and is missing some. That table supplies the V and J calls and clone size; D and trimming were determined from the DNA. The repertoire consists of roughly 200,000 clones, with 80% to 90% occurring once and the leading ten covering 10% to 15%. The rearrangement joins TRBV18 to TRBJ2-7, with a tentative D call TRBD2 (5 bases). The receptor comes from a woman over 75 with COVID-19, enrolled during active disease. The specimen was peripheral blood. The DNA for the CDR3 is TGTGCCAGCTCACGGCGGGCCCTTGAGGCCGAGCAGTACTTC. This encodes CASSRRALEAEQYF.